Described below is a single TCR beta chain sequence and its context. Its antigen remains unknown. The sample is drawn from a study of cytomegalovirus exposure and HLA in healthy donors. For the study at large: Of some 410 genotyped donors, about 81% grouped in the Caucasian-associated ancestry cluster. Findings and caveats of the study: A list of 150 or so TCR beta chains associated with cytomegalovirus was given.

PCR involved 60 Vbeta and 13 Jbeta primers. Assay: immunoSEQ multiplex PCR; the TCRdb copy retains only in-frame clones and omits some. Reported are roughly 51,000 clones; the ten largest clones contain 2.1%. The CDR3 is made up of 13 amino acids. The germline V gene encodes CDR1 MNHNS and CDR2 SASEGT. The germline V and J ends were trimmed by 3 bases and 5 bases, with 10 bases remaining between them. V is TRBV6-1 and J is TRBJ2-5; maybe TRBD1 (5 bases). The TCR was taken from a middle-aged woman in good health and CMV-seronegative. The sequenced material came from PBMCs. CDR3 nucleotides: TGTGCCAGCAGTGAGCACAGGCAGGAGACCCAGTACTTC. It translates to CASSEHRQETQYF.